These T cell receptor beta chains were read from a single sample in a study of T cell changes during pregnancy in multiple sclerosis. The table came from immunoSEQ multiplex PCR; TCRdb's copy has only in-frame clones and leaves some out. The sample has about 93,000 clones; around 92% are singletons. Specimen: peripheral blood, collected after pregnancy. These receptors originate from a female donor with multiple sclerosis, enrolled in a pregnancy study. Both conserved end residues are part of each CDR3. D genes are given only for firm matches. Size tells how often a clone was seen (once, few, many) or the class of an expanded clone, and some rows leave it out.

V gene	J gene	clone size	D gene	CDR3 protein	CDR3 DNA
TRBV29-1	TRBJ2-2	once	-	CSVGREDTGELFF	TGCAGCGTTGGTAGGGAGGACACCGGGGAGCTGTTTTTT
TRBV29-1	TRBJ1-3	-	-	CSGRGPGNTIYF	TGCAGCGGCCGAGGCCCGGGAAACACCATATATTTT
TRBV19	TRBJ1-2	-	-	CASNILVGQINYGYTF	TGTGCCAGTAACATACTGGTTGGACAGATTAACTATGGCTACACCTTC
TRBV4-2	TRBJ1-2	-	-	CASSQEMPREGYTF	TGTGCCAGCAGCCAAGAAATGCCGAGGGAGGGCTACACCTTC
TRBV29-1	TRBJ2-5	-	TRBD1	CSVGRDRVETQYF	TGCAGCGTGGGCCGGGACAGGGTAGAGACCCAGTACTTC
TRBV5-1	TRBJ1-3	-	-	CASSLGQSGNTIYF	TGCGCCAGCAGCTTGGGGCAATCTGGAAACACCATATATTTT
TRBV2	TRBJ1-2	-	-	CASIHPEGGGYGYTF	TGTGCCAGCATTCACCCCGAGGGAGGGGGCTATGGCTACACCTTC
TRBV5-6	TRBJ1-2	-	TRBD1	CASSLDRGGYTF	TGTGCCAGCAGCTTGGACAGGGGTGGCTACACCTTC
TRBV28	TRBJ2-6	-	-	CASSLEYLGGRLSGANVLTF	TGTGCCAGCAGTTTGGAATATCTCGGGGGGCGGCTATCTGGGGCCAACGTCCTGACTTTC
TRBV9	TRBJ2-1	-	-	CASSVPGGTTPMEQFF	TGTGCCAGCAGCGTACCGGGTGGAACCACCCCAATGGAGCAGTTCTTC
TRBV5-1	TRBJ2-7	-	TRBD2	CASTVASGGSYEQYF	TGCGCCAGCACCGTAGCCAGCGGGGGTTCCTACGAGCAGTACTTC
TRBV27	TRBJ2-7	-	TRBD1	CASRWTGGHEQYF	TGTGCCAGCCGTTGGACAGGGGGCCACGAGCAGTACTTC
TRBV19	TRBJ2-1	once	TRBD1	CASNSGTGLREQFF	TGTGCCAGCAACTCCGGGACAGGGCTTCGGGAGCAGTTCTTC
TRBV25-1	TRBJ1-1	-	-	CASSERGRLNTEAFF	TGTGCCAGCAGTGAAAGGGGTCGATTGAACACTGAAGCTTTCTTT
TRBV30	TRBJ1-5	-	TRBD1	CAWSLGQERPQHF	TGTGCCTGGAGCTTGGGACAGGAAAGGCCCCAGCATTTT